This TCR beta chain was identified during a study of T cell responses to AZD1222 COVID-19 vaccine. With regard to this clone: Its specificity is not known.

The CDR3 covers 14 residues. The V gene's germline CDR1 is MGHDK and CDR2 SYGVNS. V was clipped by 4 bases and J by 7 bases, with 13 bases between them. Sequencing used immunoSEQ multiplex PCR; TCRdb keeps in-frame clones, though not all of them. The sample yields roughly 6,100 clones, 70% to 90% seen once. Overall study findings and caveats: Spike-specific TCR breadth and depth rose after two AZD1222 doses. Epitopes outside B.1.351 and B.1.1.7 mutated regions reportedly drew nearly half of spike TCRs.

This TCR was sampled from an adult who received the AZD1222 COVID-19 vaccine. Material: peripheral blood, obtained 28 days after the second AZD1222 dose. This chain uses TRBV25-1 with TRBJ2-2; the D is unclear. DNA of the CDR3: TGTGCCAGCAGTGTACGAGCTTCGGGCGGGGAGCTGTTTTTT. Its protein product is CASSVRASGGELFF.